These 28 T cell receptor beta chains share one sample of origin, sequenced in a study of vaccination and CD4 T cells after COVID-19. Their antigen targets remain unknown. Cultured CD4+ T cell DNA underwent sequencing with the Oncomine TCR Beta short-read assay. A single record per CDR3 protein comes from TCRdb applying MiXCR to the PCR reads. The profile shows tens of thousands of distinct CDR3 sequences, less than 70% of them singletons. Treatment: approximately nine-day PBMC culture with coronavirus spike peptide pools or control peptides (ViraFEST assay). The sequencing input was CD4+ T cells from blood, cultured in vitro. The receptors shown here come from a human donor who had recovered from COVID-19.

The chain recombines TRBV23-1 with TRBJ1-1, with D uncertain. TRBV23-1 is known as an ORF, though its function is uncertain. The CDR3 runs 14 residues. The ends were cut back, 7 bases at V and 4 bases at J, with 16 bases in the middle. The CDR3, as DNA: TGCGCCAGCAAACTTACCAGAAGAGGCACTGAAGCTTTCTTT. It is translated as CASKLTRRGTEAFF.

This rearrangement joins TRBV6-1 to TRBJ1-5; possible D gene TRBD1, 5 bases. Trimming took 5 bases from V and 8 from J, leaving 19 bases between them. This CDR3 is 15 amino acids long. The germline V gene has CDR1 MNHNS and CDR2 SASEGT. CDR3 sequence (DNA): TGTGCCAGCAGTCCAGGGTCCCGTTGGTCCGAGCCCCAGCATTTT. Encoded protein: CASSPGSRWSEPQHF.

In regard to this clonotype: No DNA is shown, since the ends of the CDR3 on it are uncertain; the CDR3 is the one TCRdb lists. V and J are TRBV21-1 and TRBJ2-5; the tabulated D call, TRBD1, remains unverified against the DNA. TRBV21-1 corresponds to a pseudogene. The CDR3 has 23 residues if both end residues are counted. CDR3 region: CASTNQTSMYLCASSLIGRTQYF.

The genes are TRBV5-1 and TRBJ2-7; 7 positions agree with TRBD1. The trim removed 4 bases at V and 4 bases at J, leaving 11 bases unmatched. This CDR3 contains 15 residues. Germline V lookup: CDR1 SGHRS, CDR2 YFSETQ. The CDR3: CASSRIPTGSYEQYF. The DNA for the CDR3 is TGCGCCAGCAGCCGAATCCCGACAGGGTCATACGAGCAGTACTTC.

The rearrangement joins TRBV28 to TRBJ2-2; D not certain. Germline CDR1 reads MDHEN; CDR2 reads SYDVKM. The CDR3 sequence is 13 residues long. With 6 bases removed from V and 6 bases from J, the gap between germline ends came to 11 bases. In DNA form, the CDR3 reads TGTGCCAGCAGGAGTTGGGTGTCCGGGGAGCTGTTTTTT. This codes for CASRSWVSGELFF.

This clonotype was recorded once. The rearrangement uses TRBV14 and TRBJ2-2; 9 bases fit TRBD1. Germline CDR1 is SGHDN and CDR2 is FVKESK. V dropped 1 base and J dropped 4; count of bases not matched to a gene: 4. CDR3 size: 16 residues. For the CDR3, the DNA is TGTGCCAGCAGCCAAGCAAACAGGGGGCGCACCGGGGAGCTGTTTTTT. Translating gives CASSQANRGRTGELFF. The entire variable domain, with the rest obtained from reference TRBV14 and TRBJ2-2, is as follows: EAGVTQFPSHSVIEKGQTVTLRCDPISGHDNLYWYRRVMGKEIKFLLHFVKESKQDESGMPNNRFLAERTGGTYSTLKVQPAELEDSGVYFCASSQANRGRTGELFFGEGSRLTVL.

The rearrangement joins TRBV6-5 to TRBJ1-1, with D maybe TRBD1 (5 bases). V lost 0 bases and J 4 bases, leaving 9 bases between the germline ends. The CDR3 is 14 residues long. Germline CDR1 is MNHEY and CDR2 is SVGAGI. CDR3 protein: CASSYSWGGTEAFF. CDR3 bases: TGTGCCAGCAGTTACTCATGGGGGGGCACTGAAGCTTTCTTT.

Only a few counts were recorded for this clonotype. The CDR3 DNA reads TGTGCCTGGAGTGGTCAAGACAGCCTCGGGCAGCCCCAGCATTTT. Protein sequence: CAWSGQDSLGQPQHF. V is TRBV30 and J is TRBJ1-5; possible D gene TRBD1, 5 bases. In germline, CDR1 is GTSNPN, CDR2 SVGIG (reference sequence). The CDR3 runs to 15 residues. Trimming left V 1 base short and J 7 bases short, with 17 bases between.

The CDR3 region has the DNA TGCAGTATTATCATCCAACCCCCTAATAACTATGGCTACACCTTC. Translation: CSIIIQPPNNYGYTF. V and J are TRBV20-1 and TRBJ1-2; D gene uncertain. Germline V gives CDR1 DFQATT, CDR2 SNEGSKA (reference sequence). V was trimmed by 8 bases and J by 1 base, leaving 20 bases between them. The CDR3 loop spans 15 amino acids.

The chain links TRBV7-9 to TRBJ1-2; the D is unclear. Germline V gene lookup returns CDR1 SEHNR and CDR2 FQNEAQ (reference sequence). Trimming removed 5 bases from V and 7 bases from J, with 17 bases in between. The CDR3 sequence is 14 residues long. The CDR3 DNA is TGTGCCAGCAGCCTCGAGGTGGGGTCGGGTGGCTACACCTTC. Its protein is CASSLEVGSGGYTF.

This sequence joins TRBV6-1 and TRBJ1-1; maybe TRBD1 (6 bases). V was shortened by 6 bases and J by 10 bases, with 12 bases between the two germline ends. This CDR3 is built from 11 residues. CDR1 and CDR2 (germline): MNHNS, SASEGT. The CDR3 region is CASRGGGRAFF. The DNA of the CDR3 is TGTGCCAGCAGGGGGGGCGGCCGAGCTTTCTTT.

The V and J genes are TRBV24-1 and TRBJ2-3, with no clear D. Trimming took off 0 bases at V and 0 bases at J, with 6 bases between the two ends. The CDR3 loop spans 15 amino acids. Looked up from germline, CDR1 is KGHDR and CDR2 is SFDVKD. The CDR3 DNA sequence: TGTGCCACCAGTGATTTGCTAGGGAGCACAGATACGCAGTATTTT. Residues: CATSDLLGSTDTQYF.

This clonotype was counted only a few times. The rearrangement links TRBV20-1 to TRBJ1-1; D may be TRBD1 (5 bases). CDR1 is DFQATT, CDR2 SNEGSKA, per germline (reference sequence). CDR3 size: 14 residues. Trimming cost V 3 bases and J 4 bases, with 15 bases left between them. The CDR3 region is CSASVWGEGTEAFF. CDR3 bases: TGCAGTGCTAGCGTATGGGGCGAAGGCACTGAAGCTTTCTTT.

The rearrangement joins TRBV7-2 to TRBJ2-1, with 9 positions matching TRBD1. Germline V CDR1 and CDR2: SGHTA, FQGNSA. The CDR3 has 17 residues. The V gene end was trimmed by 2 bases and the J gene end by 7 bases; junction bases not matched to a gene: 12. The CDR3 sequence: CASSLRALGTGINEQFF. The CDR3 nucleotides are TGTGCCAGCAGCTTAAGGGCCCTCGGGACAGGGATAAATGAGCAGTTCTTC.

The chain combines TRBV19 with TRBJ1-1; no reliable D call. The CDR3 is 14 amino acids. Between the trimmed V and J ends, which lost 6 bases and 0 bases, there was a span of 11 bases. Per germline, CDR1 LNHDA and CDR2 SQIVND (reference sequence). The CDR3 reads CASSPRGVNTEAFF. In nucleotides, the CDR3 is TGTGCCAGTAGCCCACGGGGAGTGAACACTGAAGCTTTCTTT.

This clonotype was observed a few times. The rearrangement links TRBV15 to TRBJ1-6; no clear D. Trimming left V 1 base short and J 7 bases short, with 5 bases between. Germline V gene lookup returns CDR1 LNHNV and CDR2 YYDKDF (reference sequence). The CDR3 is made up of 13 amino acids. The CDR3 region has the DNA TGTGCCACCAGCAGAGTTGAGAATTCACCCCTCCACTTT. Its protein product is CATSRVENSPLHF.

Only a few counts were recorded for this clonotype. The chain employs TRBV18 and TRBJ1-2, with 7 bases matching TRBD1. V gave up 3 bases and J gave up 2 bases; unmatched junction bases: 9. This CDR3 contains 16 residues. CDR1 KGHSH and CDR2 LQKENI come from the germline V gene. CDR3 DNA: TGTGCCAGCTCACCCCGTACAGGGGCGGAAAACTATGGCTACACCTTC. This sequence encodes CASSPRTGAENYGYTF.

The chain is built from TRBV6-2 or TRBV6-3 and TRBJ1-6; D possibly corresponds to TRBD1 (6 bases). V dropped 6 bases and J dropped 7 bases, with 16 bases sitting between them. Germline assignment: CDR1 MNHEY and CDR2 SVGEGT. The CDR3 contains 15 residues. The CDR3, as DNA: TGTGCCAGCAGCCGAGGGGGGATTGGAAATTCACCCCTCCACTTT. It specifies CASSRGGIGNSPLHF.

The chain has TRBV30 and TRBJ1-5; TRBD1 matches at 7 bases. Germline V gene sequence: CDR1 GTSNPN, CDR2 SVGIG (reference sequence). The CDR3 covers 15 residues. V lost 2 bases and J lost 4; bases outside the gene matches: 8. The CDR3 DNA reads TGTGCCTGGAGTATAACCCGGGACAGAAATCAGCCCCAGCATTTT. Translating it yields CAWSITRDRNQPQHF.

The chain couples TRBV19 to TRBJ1-2; D perhaps matches TRBD1 (6 bases). Per the germline V gene, CDR1 is LNHDA and CDR2 is SQIVND (reference sequence). The V and J ends lost 5 bases and 4 bases respectively, with 11 bases between them. CDR3 length: 13 residues. The CDR3 DNA is TGTGCCAGTAGTGGACAGCCCGCCTATGGCTACACCTTC. Its translation: CASSGQPAYGYTF.

This chain connects TRBV5-4 to TRBJ1-2, with D possibly being TRBD1 (6 bases). Germline V gene lookup returns CDR1 SGHNT and CDR2 YYREEE (reference sequence). The length of the CDR3 is 15 residues. V lost 3 bases, J lost 0 bases, and 12 bases lay in between. This CDR3 reads CASSYQDRSNYGYTF. DNA for the CDR3: TGTGCCAGCAGCTACCAGGACAGATCTAACTATGGCTACACCTTC.

This chain uses TRBV20-1 with TRBJ2-4; no reliable D call. Trimming cost V 0 bases and J 0 bases, with 12 bases left between them. Germline V gives CDR1 DFQATT, CDR2 SNEGSKA (reference sequence). The CDR3 spans 16 residues. CDR3 loop: CSARDWAVVAKNIQYF. DNA of the CDR3: TGCAGTGCTAGAGATTGGGCTGTCGTAGCCAAAAACATTCAGTACTTC.

This clonotype has only one observation. The chain combines TRBV6-1 with TRBJ1-1, with 8 nucleotides matching TRBD1. This CDR3 spans 15 amino acids. CDR1 and CDR2 (germline): MNHNS, SASEGT. Trimming at V came to 6 bases and at J to 0 bases, leaving 6 bases not matched to a gene. The CDR3 DNA is TGTGCCAGCAGAAGTAGGACAGGGATGAACACTGAAGCTTTCTTT. The encoded protein is CASRSRTGMNTEAFF.

This clonotype was seen only a few times. This chain links TRBV11-2 with TRBJ1-2, with D unclear. Germline CDR1 is SGHAT and CDR2 is FQNNGV. This CDR3 contains 15 residues. V dropped 1 base and J dropped 0 bases, with 9 bases sitting between them. CDR3 in DNA: TGTGCCAGCAGCTTAGGGCCCATTACTAACTATGGCTACACCTTC. Amino acids: CASSLGPITNYGYTF.

This clonotype was seen a handful of times. The V call is TRBV6-1, the J call TRBJ1-5, with 9 bases lining up with TRBD1. The V gene end was trimmed by 7 bases and the J gene end by 3 bases; junction bases not matched to a gene: 4. The CDR3 runs 14 residues. In germline, CDR1 is MNHNS, CDR2 SASEGT. CDR3 sequence reads: CASKTGGTNQPQHF. The CDR3 bases are TGTGCCAGCAAAACAGGGGGCACCAATCAGCCCCAGCATTTT.

The chain carries TRBV5-1 and TRBJ1-2; a possible D gene is TRBD1 (6 bases). Germline assignment: CDR1 SGHRS and CDR2 YFSETQ. The V end lost 5 bases, the J end lost 4 bases, and 15 bases lay between the germline ends. The CDR3 sequence is 14 residues long. The chain's CDR3 is CASRSDGGPYGYTF. CDR3 DNA: TGCGCCAGCAGGAGCGACGGGGGCCCCTATGGCTACACCTTC.

About this clonotype: The CDR3 does not end in the conserved phenylalanine or tryptophan, so this is likely a read error. The gene calls are TRBV6-1 and TRBJ2-5; D not certain. Trimming left V 0 bases short and J 3 bases short, with 14 bases between. The length of the CDR3 is 16 residues. CDR1 and CDR2 (germline): MNHNS, SASEGT. In nucleotides, the CDR3 is TGTGCCAGCAGTGAAGCTAGTAGAGGACGGAAAGAGACCCAGTACTAC. This translates into CASSEASRGRKETQYY.

The genes are TRBV28 and TRBJ1-1, with unresolved D. The CDR3 runs 17 residues. The germline V gene encodes CDR1 MDHEN and CDR2 SYDVKM. Trimming pared 5 bases from V and 4 bases from J, leaving 23 bases between. CDR3 region: CASSPKKSAGSGTEAFF. The CDR3 DNA follows: TGTGCCAGCAGTCCCAAAAAGTCCGCGGGATCGGGCACTGAAGCTTTCTTT.